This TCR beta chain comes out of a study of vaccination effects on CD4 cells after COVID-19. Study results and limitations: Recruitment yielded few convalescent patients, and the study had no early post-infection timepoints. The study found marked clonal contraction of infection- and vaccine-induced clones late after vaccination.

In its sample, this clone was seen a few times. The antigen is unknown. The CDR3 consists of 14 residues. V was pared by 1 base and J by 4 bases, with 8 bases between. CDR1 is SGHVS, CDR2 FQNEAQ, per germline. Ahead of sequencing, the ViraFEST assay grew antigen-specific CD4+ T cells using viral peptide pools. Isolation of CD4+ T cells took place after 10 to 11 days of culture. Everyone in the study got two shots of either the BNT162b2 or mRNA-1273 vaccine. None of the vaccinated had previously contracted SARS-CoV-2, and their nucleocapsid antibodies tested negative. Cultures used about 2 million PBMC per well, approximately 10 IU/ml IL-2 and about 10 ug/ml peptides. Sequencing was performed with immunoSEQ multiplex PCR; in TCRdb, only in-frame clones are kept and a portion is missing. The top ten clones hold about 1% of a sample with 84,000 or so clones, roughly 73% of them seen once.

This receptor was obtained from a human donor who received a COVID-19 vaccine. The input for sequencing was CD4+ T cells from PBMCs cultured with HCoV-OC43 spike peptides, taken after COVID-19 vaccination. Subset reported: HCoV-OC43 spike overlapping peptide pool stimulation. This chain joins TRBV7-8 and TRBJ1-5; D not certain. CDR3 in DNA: TGTGCCAGCAGCTTAGAAGAGCGGAATCAGCCCCAGCATTTT. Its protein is CASSLEERNQPQHF.